The rows below give T cell receptor beta chains drawn from one sample of a study of stem cell transplantation in POMP-related autoinflammatory disease. Sequencing was performed with immunoSEQ multiplex PCR; in TCRdb, only in-frame clones are kept and a portion is missing. The table lists tens of thousands of clones, approximately 91% of them singletons. The specimen was CD4+ T cells from PBMCs, collected after stem cell transplantation. The source is a human patient with POMP-related autoinflammation and immune dysregulation (PRAID). Some T cells may be provided by the graft donor. The conserved cysteine and the conserved F or W are not part of the CDR3 here. The D gene is left open where the match is weak. Clone size appears in some rows only: once, few, many, or a class for an expanded clone.

J gene: TRBJ2-1; V gene: TRBV29-1; D gene: -; clone size: -; CDR3 protein: SVREAAYSYNEQF
J gene: TRBJ2-7; V gene: TRBV10-3; D gene: TRBD2; clone size: -; CDR3 protein: APRVVAGDPYEQY
J gene: TRBJ1-1; V gene: TRBV7-9; D gene: -; clone size: few; CDR3 protein: ASSFAHVLNTEAF
J gene: TRBJ2-7; V gene: TRBV6-5; D gene: TRBD2; clone size: -; CDR3 protein: ASRRTSGVYEQY
J gene: TRBJ1-1; V gene: TRBV6-5; D gene: -; clone size: -; CDR3 protein: ASSYSVQARNTEAF
J gene: TRBJ1-1; V gene: TRBV28; D gene: -; clone size: -; CDR3 protein: ATARGLNTEAF
J gene: TRBJ2-7; V gene: TRBV9; D gene: -; clone size: -; CDR3 protein: ASSVVRRCYEQY
J gene: TRBJ2-5; V gene: TRBV3-1/TRBV3-2; D gene: -; clone size: -; CDR3 protein: ASSQRADQETQY
J gene: TRBJ1-5; V gene: TRBV28; D gene: -; clone size: -; CDR3 protein: ASSLPPTWRLNQPQH
J gene: TRBJ1-5; V gene: TRBV27; D gene: TRBD1; clone size: once; CDR3 protein: ASSSDRANQPQH
J gene: TRBJ1-5; V gene: TRBV2; D gene: -; clone size: -; CDR3 protein: ASTTNQPQH
J gene: TRBJ2-7; V gene: TRBV18; D gene: TRBD1; clone size: few; CDR3 protein: ASSPRGQGFAYEQY
J gene: TRBJ2-3; V gene: TRBV18; D gene: -; clone size: -; CDR3 protein: ASYRTVLTDTQY
J gene: TRBJ1-5; V gene: TRBV2; D gene: -; clone size: -; CDR3 protein: ASKQGGNQPQH
J gene: TRBJ2-7; V gene: TRBV5-4; D gene: -; clone size: once; CDR3 protein: ASRLSDRGEQY
J gene: TRBJ2-2; V gene: TRBV3-1/TRBV3-2; D gene: -; clone size: -; CDR3 protein: ASSQDFWDPGELF
J gene: TRBJ1-3; V gene: TRBV6-5; D gene: -; clone size: -; CDR3 protein: ASIPRDGGNTIY